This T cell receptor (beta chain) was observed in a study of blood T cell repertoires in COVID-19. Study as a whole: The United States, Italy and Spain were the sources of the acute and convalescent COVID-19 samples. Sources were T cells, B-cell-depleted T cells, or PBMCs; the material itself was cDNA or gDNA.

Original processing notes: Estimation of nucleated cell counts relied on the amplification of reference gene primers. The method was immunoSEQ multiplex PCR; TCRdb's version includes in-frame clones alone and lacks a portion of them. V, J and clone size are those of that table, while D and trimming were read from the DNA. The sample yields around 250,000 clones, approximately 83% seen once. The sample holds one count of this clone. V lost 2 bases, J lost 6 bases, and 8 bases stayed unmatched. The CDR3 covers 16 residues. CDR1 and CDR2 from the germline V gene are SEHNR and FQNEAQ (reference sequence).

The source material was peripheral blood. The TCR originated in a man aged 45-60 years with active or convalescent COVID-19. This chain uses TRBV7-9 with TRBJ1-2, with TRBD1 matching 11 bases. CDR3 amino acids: CASSLMGVDRGHGYTF. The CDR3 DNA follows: TGTGCCAGCAGCTTAATGGGAGTGGACAGGGGGCATGGCTACACCTTC.